A single sample is the source of the 20 T cell receptor beta chains below, sequenced in a study of metastatic and nonmetastatic thyroid tumors. TCRdb re-called clones from the PCR reads using MiXCR. Found here are approximately 20,000 clones, 12% of them singletons; the top ten hold approximately 6%. Each patient went into thyroid surgery without having received any treatment. The sequenced sample consisted of blood. The source is a male donor with papillary thyroid cancer or a benign thyroid nodule (not recorded which). Some clones in this sample may be carry-over from other donors' samples.

Many counts were recorded for this clone. The chain is built from TRBV20-1 and TRBJ2-1; TRBD2 agrees at 9 bases. CDR1 DFQATT and CDR2 SNEGSKA come from the germline V gene (reference sequence). J was trimmed by 0 bases and V by 6 bases; bases with no gene match: 12. CDR3 size: 17 residues. The CDR3 DNA sequence: TGCAGTGCCACCTATTCTAGCGGGACGTTCTCCTACAATGAGCAGTTCTTC. It codes for CSATYSSGTFSYNEQFF.

V usage is TRBV6-2 or TRBV6-3 and J usage is TRBJ1-3; TRBD1 matches 7 bases. The germline V gene encodes CDR1 MNHEY and CDR2 SVGEGT. CDR3 length: 16 amino acids. V was pared by 2 bases and J by 0 bases, with 4 bases of the junction left unmatched. The chain's CDR3 is CASSYIGTASGNTIYF. The DNA for the CDR3 is TGTGCCAGCAGTTACATCGGGACAGCCTCTGGAAACACCATATATTTT.

The sample holds many counts of this clone. The rearrangement joins TRBV4-2 to TRBJ2-2; D tentatively fits TRBD1 or TRBD2 (6 bases each). Germline CDR1 reads LGHNA; CDR2 reads YNFKEQ. The CDR3 covers 16 residues. V lost 0 bases and J lost 1, with 9 bases in between. CDR3 nucleotides: TGTGCCAGCAGCCAAGATGGAGGGGGGAACACCGGGGAGCTGTTTTTT. Its protein is CASSQDGGGNTGELFF.

Ten or more counts support this clone. V and J are TRBV7-3 and TRBJ2-3; D ambiguous. The V end lost 2 bases, the J end lost 0 bases, and 12 bases lay between the germline ends. The germline gives CDR1 SGHTA, CDR2 FQGTGA. The CDR3 covers 16 residues. This CDR3 is CASSLHVSSSTDTQYF. The CDR3 region has the DNA TGTGCCAGCAGCTTACATGTTAGCTCTAGCACAGATACGCAGTATTTT.

There are many counts of this clone. The rearrangement joins TRBV2 to TRBJ2-1, with D unresolved. The CDR3 is 12 amino acids. Germline CDR1 reads SNHLY; CDR2 reads FYNNEI. Trimming shortened V by 3 bases and J by 7 bases, and 7 bases separated the two germline ends. The CDR3 reads CASSETRNEQFF. The CDR3 bases are TGTGCCAGCAGTGAGACGAGAAATGAGCAGTTCTTC. Complete variable domain (other parts from reference TRBV2 and TRBJ2-1): EPEVTQTPSHQVTQMGQEVILRCVPISNHLYFYWYRQILGQKVEFLVSFYNNEISEKSEIFDDQFSVERPDGSNFTLKIRSTKLEDSAMYFCASSETRNEQFFGPGTRLTVL.

This clone has more than one count but fewer than ten. The chain joins TRBV6-2 or TRBV6-3 to TRBJ1-2; a possible D gene is TRBD1 (5 bases). CDR3 length: 13 amino acids. The V end lost 0 bases, the J end lost 6 bases, and 8 bases lay between the germline ends. Germline CDR1 and CDR2: MNHEY and SVGEGT. The CDR3 here is CASSYSSGHGYTF. The CDR3 DNA reads TGTGCCAGCAGTTACTCGTCAGGGCATGGCTACACCTTC.

This clone has a handful of counts. The chain employs TRBV5-1 and TRBJ2-1; 9 bases match TRBD2. The germline V gene has CDR1 SGHRS and CDR2 YFSETQ. J gave up 4 bases and V 0 bases, and 5 bases lay outside the gene matches. The CDR3 is made up of 16 amino acids. The CDR3 region is CASSLDGAGGYNEQFF. The CDR3, as DNA: TGCGCCAGCAGCTTGGATGGCGCGGGAGGGTACAATGAGCAGTTCTTC.

This clone was seen many times. The chain recombines TRBV10-2 with TRBJ2-3; D unresolved. V was cut by 4 bases and J by 10 bases, with 12 bases left in between. CDR1 is WSHSY and CDR2 is SAAADI in the germline V gene. This CDR3 contains 12 residues. DNA for the CDR3: TGCGCCAGCAGTGGCAGCGCTGAAGCGCAGTATTTT. It yields the protein CASSGSAEAQYF.

This clone was picked up many times. The rearrangement links TRBV18 to TRBJ2-5; D ambiguous. V was pared by 0 bases and J by 4 bases, with 9 bases between. Germline values: CDR1 KGHSH, CDR2 LQKENI. The CDR3 extends over 14 amino acids. CDR3 coding DNA: TGTGCCAGCTCACCACCGGCCAGCGTAGAGACCCAGTACTTC. Encoded protein: CASSPPASVETQYF.

This clone was recorded many times. The germline gene is not matched at one end of the junction; a read error may be the cause. The V call is TRBV28, the J call TRBJ2-6, with unresolved D. The CDR3 runs to 13 residues. Germline V gene data show CDR1 as MDHEN and CDR2 as SYDVKM. The CDR3 here is CASSLPGANVLTF. The CDR3, as DNA: TGTGCCAGCAGTTTACCTGGAGCCAACGTCCTGACTTTC.

This clone is labeled as medium-sized. The chain recombines TRBV6-5 with TRBJ2-7; 16 nucleotides match TRBD2. CDR3 length: 18 residues. Germline CDR1 reads MNHEY; CDR2 reads SVGAGI. J lost 5 bases, V lost 3 bases, and 10 bases had no gene match. CDR3 sequence: CASSYIASGLAGGDEQYF. CDR3 DNA sequence: TGTGCCAGCAGTTATATAGCCTCGGGACTAGCGGGAGGGGACGAGCAGTACTTC.

This clone was detected many times. Other DNA sequences of this sample code for an identical CDR3. The chain uses TRBV5-1 and TRBJ2-5; the match to TRBD2 covers 7 bases. This CDR3 spans 14 amino acids. Germline assignment: CDR1 SGHRS and CDR2 YFSETQ. V was pared by 3 bases and J by 5 bases, with 7 bases of the junction left unmatched. This CDR3 reads CASSSGRAGETQYF. In DNA, the CDR3 is TGCGCCAGCAGCTCAGGGAGGGCGGGGGAGACCCAGTACTTC.

This clone showed up just a few times. The genes are TRBV5-1 and TRBJ2-6, with D hard to call. CDR3 length equals 18 residues. CDR1 SGHRS and CDR2 YFSETQ come from the germline V gene. Trimming removed 3 bases at V and 0 bases at J, with 16 bases between. CDR3 amino acids: CASSSLGPTNSGANVLTF. CDR3 bases: TGCGCCAGCAGCTCCCTCGGACCCACGAACTCTGGGGCCAACGTCCTGACTTTC.

This clone was picked up many times. The chain couples TRBV14 to TRBJ1-2, with no clear D. Germline-derived CDR1 and CDR2 are SGHDN and FVKESK. Trimming stripped 5 bases from V and 4 bases from J, with 17 bases between. CDR3 size: 15 residues. The CDR3 DNA is TGTGCCAGCAGCATTCCCGGGATCCCCTTCTATGGCTACACCTTC. Amino acid sequence: CASSIPGIPFYGYTF.

This clone was observed many times. This chain links TRBV5-1 with TRBJ2-7, with a possible D match to TRBD2 (5 bases). The CDR3 is 14 amino acids. The germline CDR1 and CDR2 sequences are SGHRS and YFSETQ. The V gene lost 0 bases and the J gene lost 3 bases, with 10 bases spanning the gap. The CDR3 DNA reads as TGCGCCAGCAGCTTGGCCGGGATCTACTACGAGCAGTACTTC. The encoded protein is CASSLAGIYYEQYF.

This clone has ten or more counts. The same CDR3 can be traced to other DNA sequences in this sample. The chain is built from TRBV25-1 and TRBJ2-2; TRBD1 matches 8 bases. The J segment lost 5 bases and the V segment lost 2 bases, leaving 7 bases of the junction unmatched. The V gene's germline CDR1 is MGHDK and CDR2 SYGVNS. The CDR3 spans 16 residues. CDR3 sequence: CASSERGQATTGELFF. In nucleotides, the CDR3 is TGTGCCAGCAGTGAACGGGGACAGGCTACTACCGGGGAGCTGTTTTTT.

This clone was seen at least ten times. CDR3 residues: CSAHNPGGDTDTQYF. The CDR3 coding sequence is TGCAGTGCTCACAACCCAGGGGGTGACACAGATACGCAGTATTTT. The chain couples TRBV20-1 to TRBJ2-3; TRBD1 matches 7 bases. CDR1 and CDR2 from the germline V gene are DFQATT and SNEGSKA (reference sequence). This CDR3 contains 15 residues. V shed 5 bases and J 2 bases; nucleotides not matched to a gene: 10.

This chain uses TRBV6-5 with TRBJ2-2, with D hard to call. V lost 4 bases and J 0 bases, leaving 12 bases between the germline ends. The CDR3 spans 16 residues. Per the germline V gene, CDR1 is MNHEY and CDR2 is SVGAGI. CDR3 sequence reads: CASSSRKASNTGELFF. CDR3 nucleotides: TGTGCCAGCAGTTCCCGGAAGGCCTCGAACACCGGGGAGCTGTTTTTT.

The J gene is TRBJ2-5, the V gene TRBV30; D is ambiguous. V lost 0 bases and J 2 bases, leaving 7 bases between the germline ends. Per germline, CDR1 GTSNPN and CDR2 SVGIG (reference sequence). The CDR3 is 13 amino acids. For the CDR3, the DNA is TGTGCCTGGAGTGTACCTGGGCAAGAGACCCAGTACTTC. It yields the protein CAWSVPGQETQYF. Variable domain in full (rest from reference TRBV30 and TRBJ2-5): SQTIHQWPATLVQPVGSPLSLECTVEGTSNPNLYWYRQAAGRGLQLLFYSVGIGQISSEVPQNLSASRPQDRQFILSSKKLLLSDSGFYLCAWSVPGQETQYFGPGTRLLVL.

V gene TRBV12-3 or TRBV12-4 combines with J gene TRBJ2-7, with 8 bases identical to TRBD1. V was clipped by 2 bases and J by 6 bases; unmatched bases: 21. This CDR3 contains 19 residues. DNA of the CDR3: TGTGCCAGCAGTTTAAATCCCTGGGATAGGACAGGGCGAGGGGGCGAGCAGTACTTC. Translation: CASSLNPWDRTGRGGEQYF.